This is a list of T cell receptor beta chains from one sample in a study of blood T cell repertoires in COVID-19. Produced via immunoSEQ multiplex PCR; TCRdb's table is partial and in-frame only. The sample shows around 220,000 clones, around 84% of them seen only once. Sequencing input: peripheral blood. The receptor set was obtained from a man between 50 and 59 years old with acute or convalescent COVID-19. Each CDR3 is given with its conserved first and last residue. The D gene is left open where the match is weak. The size entry is marked missing in some rows and otherwise reads once, few, many or a size class.

v_gene	j_gene	d_gene	abundance	CDR3aa	CDR3nt
TRBV9	TRBJ1-4	TRBD1	NA	CASSPGTGATNEKLFF	TGTGCCAGCAGCCCTGGGACAGGGGCAACTAATGAAAAACTGTTTTTT
TRBV6-5	TRBJ1-2	NA	NA	CASSSPEAYGYTF	TGTGCCAGCAGTTCCCCCGAAGCCTATGGCTACACCTTC
TRBV30	TRBJ2-1	NA	NA	CAWRRQGSNEQFF	TGTGCCTGGAGACGGCAGGGGTCCAATGAGCAGTTCTTC
TRBV10-3	TRBJ2-7	NA	NA	CAISESGRARDYEQYF	TGTGCCATCAGTGAGTCGGGTAGGGCCAGGGACTACGAGCAGTACTTC
TRBV27	TRBJ2-7	NA	NA	CASSKDSRYSYEQYF	TGTGCCAGCAGTAAGGACAGTAGATACTCCTACGAGCAGTACTTC
TRBV18	TRBJ1-1	TRBD1	NA	CASSPNQGALPEAFF	TGTGCCAGCTCACCAAACCAGGGGGCGCTTCCGGAAGCTTTCTTT
TRBV5-8	TRBJ1-6	TRBD1	NA	CASSLDRGVHNSPLHF	TGTGCCAGCAGCTTGGACAGGGGCGTCCATAATTCACCCCTCCACTTT
TRBV5-1	TRBJ1-3	TRBD1	few	CASSSDRGGNTIYF	TGCGCCAGCAGCTCCGACAGGGGTGGAAACACCATATATTTT
TRBV5-1	TRBJ1-1	TRBD1	NA	CASSLSDRRMNTEAFF	TGCGCCAGCAGCTTGTCGGACAGGCGAATGAACACTGAAGCTTTCTTT
TRBV6-2/TRBV6-3	TRBJ2-5	TRBD2	NA	CASSSPLAGTPGEETQYF	TGTGCCAGCAGTTCCCCTCTAGCGGGGACGCCAGGAGAAGAGACCCAGTACTTC
TRBV5-1	TRBJ1-6	NA	once	CASSLTGSDSPLHF	TGCGCCAGCAGCTTGACAGGGAGCGATTCACCCCTCCACTTT
TRBV5-6	TRBJ2-2	NA	NA	CASSSRQLYGTGELFF	TGTGCCAGCAGCTCGAGACAATTATACGGCACCGGGGAGCTGTTTTTT
TRBV10-2	TRBJ2-5	NA	NA	CASSESGPRGETQYF	TGCGCCAGCAGTGAGTCAGGCCCCAGGGGAGAGACCCAGTACTTC
TRBV7-9	TRBJ1-3	NA	few	CASSLPQGAGNTIYF	TGTGCCAGCAGCCTACCTCAAGGGGCTGGAAACACCATATATTTT
TRBV18	TRBJ1-3	NA	few	CASSPGGSGNTIYF	TGTGCCAGCTCACCGGGGGGCTCTGGAAACACCATATATTTT
TRBV5-1	TRBJ1-6	TRBD1	NA	CASSLSGQGASPLHF	TGCGCCAGCAGCTTATCGGGACAGGGGGCTTCACCCCTCCACTTT
TRBV6-1	TRBJ1-1	NA	NA	CASSEDLGGGNTEAFF	TGTGCCAGCAGTGAAGATTTGGGGGGAGGGAACACTGAAGCTTTCTTT
TRBV3-1/TRBV3-2	TRBJ2-7	NA	NA	CASSPTQVGEQYF	TGTGCCAGCAGCCCTACACAGGTCGGAGAGCAGTACTTC
TRBV5-6	TRBJ1-1	TRBD1	NA	CASSPGQPGNTEAFF	TGTGCCAGCAGCCCGGGACAGCCTGGGAACACTGAAGCTTTCTTT
TRBV10-1	TRBJ2-7	TRBD1	NA	CASSNGQANYEQYF	TGCGCCAGCAGTAACGGACAGGCGAACTACGAGCAGTACTTC
TRBV5-5	TRBJ1-4	TRBD1	once	CASSRQGTNEKLFF	TGTGCCAGCAGCAGACAGGGAACTAATGAAAAACTGTTTTTT
TRBV10-2	TRBJ2-1	NA	NA	CASSEWMGHYNEQFF	TGCGCCAGCAGTGAGTGGATGGGGCACTACAATGAGCAGTTCTTC
TRBV29-1	TRBJ1-3	NA	NA	CSVDEGSSGNTIYF	TGCAGCGTTGATGAGGGCAGCTCTGGAAACACCATATATTTT
TRBV6-5	TRBJ2-1	NA	once	CASTGVTYNEQFF	TGTGCCAGCACAGGTGTCACCTACAATGAGCAGTTCTTC
TRBV3-1/TRBV3-2	TRBJ1-3	TRBD1	once	CASSPGTGGFGNTIYF	TGTGCCAGCAGCCCCGGGACAGGGGGCTTTGGAAACACCATATATTTT
TRBV28	TRBJ1-6	TRBD1	NA	CASRPDRVQGSPLHF	TGTGCCAGCAGGCCCGACAGGGTACAGGGTTCACCCCTCCACTTT
TRBV30	TRBJ1-3	TRBD1	NA	CAWSWTGGYAQSGNTIYF	TGTGCCTGGAGTTGGACAGGGGGATATGCCCAATCTGGAAACACCATATATTTT
TRBV7-8	TRBJ2-1	TRBD2	NA	CASSPGTRAGFF	TGTGCCAGCAGCCCAGGGACTAGAGCAGGGTTCTTC
TRBV19	TRBJ2-7	TRBD1	NA	CASSSQGSYEQYF	TGTGCCAGTAGCTCACAGGGGTCCTACGAGCAGTACTTC
TRBV20-1	TRBJ1-5	TRBD1	NA	CSARGKLGQGVYQPQHF	TGCAGTGCTCGTGGGAAACTGGGACAGGGGGTTTATCAGCCCCAGCATTTT
TRBV18	TRBJ1-1	NA	NA	CASSPPSGQNTEAFF	TGTGCCAGCTCACCACCGTCGGGACAGAACACTGAAGCTTTCTTT
TRBV27	TRBJ1-6	TRBD1	NA	CASNRGPNSPLHF	TGTGCCAGCAACAGGGGGCCTAATTCACCCCTCCACTTT
TRBV11-2	TRBJ1-4	NA	NA	CASSVMTVTFEKLFF	TGTGCCAGCAGCGTAATGACTGTAACGTTTGAAAAACTGTTTTTT
TRBV5-1	TRBJ1-1	TRBD1	NA	CASSLDRVNTEAFF	TGCGCCAGCAGCCTGGACAGGGTGAACACTGAAGCTTTCTTT
TRBV7-9	TRBJ1-5	NA	NA	CASSFAYSNQPQHF	TGTGCCAGCAGCTTCGCGTATAGCAATCAGCCCCAGCATTTT
TRBV7-9	TRBJ1-1	NA	few	CASSPRTASTEAFF	TGTGCCAGCAGCCCCCGGACAGCCTCCACTGAAGCTTTCTTT
TRBV18	TRBJ1-2	TRBD1	NA	CASTDRGSNYGYTF	TGTGCCAGCACCGACAGGGGCTCTAACTATGGCTACACCTTC
TRBV5-8	TRBJ1-1	NA	few	CASSSEADLNTEAFF	TGTGCCAGCAGTTCCGAGGCAGACCTAAACACTGAAGCTTTCTTT
TRBV6-8	TRBJ2-6	TRBD1	few	CASSYRDRDSSGANVLTF	TGTGCCAGCAGTTACCGGGACAGGGATTCCTCTGGGGCCAACGTCCTGACTTTC
TRBV18	TRBJ2-7	TRBD1	once	CASSPGQPTSYEQYF	TGTGCCAGCTCACCGGGACAGCCTACCTCCTACGAGCAGTACTTC
TRBV30	TRBJ2-1	NA	few	CAWSLGGLVPQFF	TGTGCCTGGAGCTTGGGGGGGCTAGTTCCCCAGTTCTTC
TRBV18	TRBJ1-5	TRBD1	NA	CASSARQGDQPQHF	TGTGCCAGCTCAGCCCGACAGGGGGATCAGCCCCAGCATTTT
TRBV28	TRBJ2-7	NA	NA	CASSPLPYEQYF	TGTGCCAGCAGTCCTCTCCCCTACGAGCAGTACTTC
TRBV19	TRBJ2-1	TRBD1	NA	CASQPRTGQMFNNEQFF	TGTGCCAGTCAGCCGCGAACGGGACAGATGTTTAACAATGAGCAGTTCTTC
TRBV30	TRBJ1-5	NA	NA	CAWSQGYRMNQPQHF	TGTGCCTGGAGTCAGGGCTATAGGATGAATCAGCCCCAGCATTTT
TRBV9	TRBJ2-3	NA	NA	CASSVAGAPRTDTQYF	TGTGCCAGCAGCGTAGCGGGAGCCCCCCGCACAGATACGCAGTATTTT
TRBV6-5	TRBJ2-1	TRBD2	NA	CASSSTSGGINEQFF	TGTGCCAGCAGCTCGACTAGCGGGGGTATTAATGAGCAGTTCTTC
TRBV5-1	TRBJ2-3	TRBD2	few	CASSEGLADTDTQYF	TGCGCCAGCAGCGAAGGACTAGCGGACACAGATACGCAGTATTTT
TRBV5-1	TRBJ2-7	TRBD1	NA	CASSNRGFGEQYF	TGCGCCAGCAGCAACAGGGGGTTCGGCGAGCAGTACTTC
TRBV7-9	TRBJ1-2	TRBD1	NA	CASSLARDRVSGGYTF	TGTGCCAGCAGCTTAGCCCGGGACAGGGTTTCCGGCGGCTACACCTTC
TRBV3-1/TRBV3-2	TRBJ1-5	NA	NA	CASSQGGGLNQPQHF	TGTGCCAGCAGCCAAGGGGGGGGACTCAATCAGCCCCAGCATTTT
TRBV18	TRBJ2-7	NA	NA	CASSPALAYEQYF	TGTGCCAGCTCACCAGCGCTAGCCTACGAGCAGTACTTC
TRBV2	TRBJ2-6	NA	NA	CASMTGLSGANVLTF	TGTGCCAGCATGACAGGACTCTCTGGGGCCAACGTCCTGACTTTC
TRBV7-2	TRBJ1-5	TRBD1	NA	CASSLMGDRNQPQHF	TGTGCCAGCAGCTTAATGGGGGACAGAAATCAGCCCCAGCATTTT
TRBV5-1	TRBJ2-6	NA	once	CASSPGGSGANVLTF	TGCGCCAGCAGCCCCGGAGGCTCTGGGGCCAACGTCCTGACTTTC